Shown below are 14 T cell receptor beta chains from a single sample sequenced in a study of cytomegalovirus exposure and HLA in healthy donors. 60 Vbeta and 13 Jbeta primers were used in PCR. Using immunoSEQ multiplex PCR, the repertoire was profiled, and TCRdb retains in-frame clones only, with some absent. Here the sample spans 130,000 to 150,000 clones, over 70% being singletons. The sequenced material came from PBMCs. These TCRs come from a male donor in good health and CMV-seronegative.

The CDR3 DNA reads as TGTGCCAGCAGCTTATCCGGGGGCACAGATACGCAGTATTTT. Its protein is CASSLSGGTDTQYF. This sequence joins TRBV7-3 and TRBJ2-3; possibly TRBD2 for D (5 bases). The CDR3 runs to 14 residues. CDR1 is SGHTA, CDR2 FQGTGA, per germline. V lost 2 bases to trimming and J lost 1 base, with 7 bases between them.

This clone was observed a handful of times. This chain uses TRBV5-1 with TRBJ1-3; 10 nucleotides match TRBD1. The germline CDR1 and CDR2 sequences are SGHRS and YFSETQ. This CDR3 is built from 16 residues. Unmatched junction bases numbered 8, after V lost 4 bases and J lost 4 bases. This CDR3 is CASSRAGTGVGNTIYF. The CDR3 DNA follows: TGCGCCAGCAGCCGCGCCGGGACAGGGGTCGGAAACACCATATATTTT.

This clone was picked up one time. This rearrangement joins TRBV5-6 to TRBJ2-1; the match to TRBD1 covers 7 bases. The V segment lost 0 bases and the J segment 0 bases; nucleotides outside the gene matches: 0. The CDR3 contains 15 residues. Germline assignment: CDR1 SGHDT and CDR2 YYEEEE. CDR3 sequence reads: CASSLGQGSYNEQFF. CDR3 sequence (DNA): TGTGCCAGCAGCTTGGGACAGGGCTCCTACAATGAGCAGTTCTTC.

The chain links TRBV30 to TRBJ1-1, with 11 bases that match TRBD1. Germline V gives CDR1 GTSNPN, CDR2 SVGIG (reference sequence). V lost 2 bases, J lost 3 bases, and 8 bases stayed unmatched. This CDR3 comprises 16 residues. This chain's CDR3 is CAWSTDRGPLYTEAFF. DNA of the CDR3: TGTGCCTGGAGTACGGACAGGGGGCCCTTATACACTGAAGCTTTCTTT.

The genes are TRBV13 and TRBJ2-5; D gene ambiguous. CDR1 and CDR2 from the germline V gene are PRHDT and FYEKMQ (reference sequence). The CDR3 is 14 residues long. The V and J ends lost 5 bases and 6 bases respectively, with 16 bases between them. CDR3 region: CASSLTPAGQTQYF. The CDR3 nucleotides are TGTGCCAGCAGCCTAACCCCGGCTGGGCAGACCCAGTACTTC.

The V call is TRBV5-6, the J call TRBJ2-2, with D tentatively TRBD2 (5 bases). The germline V and J ends were trimmed by 5 bases and 10 bases, with 21 bases remaining between them. In germline, CDR1 is SGHDT, CDR2 YYEEEE. CDR3 length: 15 amino acids. CDR3 loop: CASRSAPGFKEELFF. DNA of the CDR3: TGTGCCAGCAGGAGCGCGCCGGGATTCAAGGAGGAGCTGTTTTTT.

The chain recombines TRBV5-1 with TRBJ2-6; a weak D match, TRBD1 (5 bases). CDR1 is SGHRS and CDR2 is YFSETQ in the germline V gene. V was trimmed by 0 bases and J by 4 bases, leaving 17 bases between them. This CDR3 is 18 amino acids long. DNA for the CDR3: TGCGCCAGCAGCTTGGTGTTGGGGCCCGGGTCCGGGGCCAACGTCCTGACTTTC. It encodes CASSLVLGPGSGANVLTF.

This rearrangement joins TRBV2 to TRBJ1-5; 7 positions match TRBD1. Trimming cost V 4 bases and J 3 bases; bases outside gene matches: 3. CDR3 length: 14 residues. The germline V gene encodes CDR1 SNHLY and CDR2 FYNNEI. The CDR3 DNA is TGTGCCAGCAGTGGACAGGGAACCAATCAGCCCCAGCATTTT. This sequence encodes CASSGQGTNQPQHF.

The gene calls are TRBV10-3 and TRBJ2-2; 9 bases line up with TRBD1. CDR3 length: 17 amino acids. CDR1 and CDR2 from the germline V gene are ENHRY and SYGVKD. V trimming: 0 bases; J trimming: 4 bases; junction bases outside the gene matches: 6. The CDR3 loop is CAISESFPGQGTGELFF. CDR3 bases: TGTGCCATCAGTGAGTCCTTCCCGGGACAGGGCACCGGGGAGCTGTTTTTT.

The chain has TRBV4-3 and TRBJ2-7, with 12 bases lining up with TRBD2. The CDR3 is 20 residues long. V shed 1 base, J shed 1 base, and the junction held 14 bases outside the gene matches. CDR1 and CDR2 from the germline V gene are LGHNA and YSLEER. CDR3 sequence reads: CASSQVWSASGGAASYEQYF. CDR3 coding DNA: TGCGCCAGCAGCCAAGTCTGGTCGGCTAGCGGGGGGGCGGCTTCCTACGAGCAGTACTTC.

The chain uses TRBV7-9 and TRBJ1-2; tentative D call: TRBD1 (6 bases). The CDR3 extends over 15 amino acids. Germline CDR1 reads SEHNR; CDR2 reads FQNEAQ (reference sequence). V was trimmed by 5 bases and J by 5 bases, leaving 18 bases between them. The CDR3 DNA reads as TGTGCCAGCAGCCCTAGGCGGGGGCGTCAATATGGCTACACCTTC. It codes for CASSPRRGRQYGYTF.

The chain uses TRBV19 and TRBJ1-5; 7 positions match TRBD1. The germline V gene encodes CDR1 LNHDA and CDR2 SQIVND (reference sequence). The CDR3 is made up of 13 amino acids. The V gene end was trimmed by 7 bases and the J gene end by 2 bases; junction bases not matched to a gene: 2. For the CDR3, the DNA is TGTGCCAGTACCACAGGGGGCAATCAGCCCCAGCATTTT. It specifies CASTTGGNQPQHF.

The chain has TRBV25-1 and TRBJ1-5; TRBD1 matches at 8 bases. This CDR3 is built from 14 residues. V was clipped by 2 bases and J by 7 bases; unmatched bases: 4. Germline lookup yields CDR1 MGHDK and CDR2 SYGVNS. In nucleotides, the CDR3 is TGTGCCAGCAGTGAAGGACAGGGCTTGCAGCCCCAGCATTTT. Translation: CASSEGQGLQPQHF.

The J gene is TRBJ1-2, the V gene TRBV6-5; D is possibly TRBD1 (5 bases). Trimming pared 0 bases from V and 7 bases from J, leaving 9 bases between. The germline gives CDR1 MNHEY, CDR2 SVGAGI. The CDR3 covers 13 residues. CDR3: CASSYSRGGGYTF. CDR3 bases: TGTGCCAGCAGTTACTCTAGGGGCGGTGGCTACACCTTC.